This TCR beta chain emerged from a study of shared clonotypes between healthy human individuals. Background on the study: Samples came from two female and a few male donors aged 18 to 49. The study's findings and limits: Limited genetic and exposure-history diversity came from having few donors.

CD45RO-negative cells were positively selected for CCR7, leaving out terminally differentiated effector memory CD45RA+ cells. Per germline, CDR1 MGHRA and CDR2 YSYEKL. This CDR3 contains 15 residues. V was pared by 0 bases and J by 3 bases, with 12 bases between. Once extracted for a subset, genomic DNA was divided evenly among several immunoSEQ plates. Sorted subsets were amplified in replicate PCRs using about 200 ng DNA, some 31,000 T cell genomes. Data came from immunoSEQ multiplex PCR; TCRdb stores just in-frame clones and leaves some out. Found here are 2 million or so clones, around 96% of them singletons; the top ten hold 0.9% to 1.4%. As for this clone: The antigen remains undetermined.

The rearrangement links TRBV4-1 to TRBJ2-7, with TRBD2 as a possible D gene (5 bases). Sequencing input: naive CD8+ T cells sorted from blood. The source of this sequence is a man between 18 and 29 years old in good health. The CDR3 sequence: CASSQDLDWNYEQYF. DNA of the CDR3: TGCGCCAGCAGCCAAGATCTGGACTGGAACTACGAGCAGTACTTC.